What follows describes a single T cell receptor beta chain. Preparation methods for the bulk TCR libraries were those previously described, with listed TCR primers. From the PCR reads, TCRdb called clonotypes with MiXCR, one entry per CDR3 protein. The sample has about 630,000 distinct CDR3 sequences, approximately 24% seen once. These data belong to a study of molecular identifiers for immune sequencing clone quantification. Germline V gives CDR1 MNHEY, CDR2 SMNVEV (reference sequence). This CDR3 contains 13 residues. The V and J ends lost 4 bases and 3 bases respectively, with 9 bases between them. The genes are TRBV27 and TRBJ1-2; D is perhaps TRBD1 (5 bases). Sequencing was performed on naive CD8+ T cells from blood, with Jurkat cell RNA spiked in. Subset specified: FACS-sorted CD8+CD4-CCR7+CD45RA+ naive T cells. This receptor was obtained from a human donor in good health. Some libraries in this study had Jurkat cell RNA spiked in. CDR3 sequence: CASSSGLDYGYTF. The CDR3 region has the DNA TGTGCCAGCAGTTCGGGGCTCGACTATGGCTACACCTTC.